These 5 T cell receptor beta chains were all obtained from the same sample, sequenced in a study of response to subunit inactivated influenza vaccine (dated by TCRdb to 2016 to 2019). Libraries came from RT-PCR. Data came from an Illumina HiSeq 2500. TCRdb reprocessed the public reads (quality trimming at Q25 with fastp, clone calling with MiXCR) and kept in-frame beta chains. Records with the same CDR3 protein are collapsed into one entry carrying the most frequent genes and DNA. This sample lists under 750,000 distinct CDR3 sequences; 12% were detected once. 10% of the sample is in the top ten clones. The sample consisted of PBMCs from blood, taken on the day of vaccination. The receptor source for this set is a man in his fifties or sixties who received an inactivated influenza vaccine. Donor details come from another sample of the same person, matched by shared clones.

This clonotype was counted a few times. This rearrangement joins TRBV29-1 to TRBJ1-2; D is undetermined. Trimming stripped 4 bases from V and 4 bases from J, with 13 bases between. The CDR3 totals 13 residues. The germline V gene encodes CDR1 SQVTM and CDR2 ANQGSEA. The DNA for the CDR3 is TGCAGCGTTGTGGGCCGGTACCTCTATGGCTACACCTTC. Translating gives CSVVGRYLYGYTF.

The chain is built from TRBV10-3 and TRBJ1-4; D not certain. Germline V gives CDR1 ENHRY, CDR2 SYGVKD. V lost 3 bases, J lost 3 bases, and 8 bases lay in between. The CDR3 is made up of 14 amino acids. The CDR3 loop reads CAISDRNSNEKLFF. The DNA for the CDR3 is TGTGCCATCAGTGACCGCAACTCTAATGAAAAACTGTTTTTT.

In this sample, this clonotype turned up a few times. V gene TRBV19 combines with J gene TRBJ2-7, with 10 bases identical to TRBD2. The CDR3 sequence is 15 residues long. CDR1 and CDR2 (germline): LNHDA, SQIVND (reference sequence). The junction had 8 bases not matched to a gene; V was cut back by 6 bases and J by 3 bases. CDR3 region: CASSKGTSVNYEQYF. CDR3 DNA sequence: TGTGCCAGTAGCAAGGGGACTAGCGTAAACTACGAGCAGTACTTC.

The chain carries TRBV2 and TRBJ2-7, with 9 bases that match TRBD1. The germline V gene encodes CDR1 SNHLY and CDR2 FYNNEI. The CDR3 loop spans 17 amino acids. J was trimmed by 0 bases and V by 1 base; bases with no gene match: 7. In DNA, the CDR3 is TGTGCCAGCAGTGAAGTCGGGACAGGGATCTTCTCCTACGAGCAGTACTTC. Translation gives CASSEVGTGIFSYEQYF.

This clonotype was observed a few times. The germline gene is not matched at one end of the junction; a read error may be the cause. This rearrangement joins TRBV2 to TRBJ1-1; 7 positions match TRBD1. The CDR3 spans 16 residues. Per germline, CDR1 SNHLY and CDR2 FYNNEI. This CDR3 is CASGDPVQGKGTEAFF. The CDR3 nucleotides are TGTGCCAGCGGTGACCCTGTACAGGGGAAGGGCACTGAAGCTTTCTTT.